The present T cell receptor beta chain was sequenced within a study of control samples from healthy donors and cancer patients. This table comes from immunoSEQ multiplex PCR, and its TCRdb copy is limited to in-frame clones, with some not included. The repertoire holds about 28,000 clones, roughly nine tenths seen once, with approximately 12% in the top ten. The origin of this receptor is a man aged 50-59 years with lung cancer. Specimen: PBMCs.

The CDR3: CASSTRARGAGDIQYF. CDR3 DNA: TGTGCCAGTAGTACGAGAGCTCGAGGGGCCGGGGACATTCAGTACTTC. The rearrangement links TRBV19 to TRBJ2-4; D may correspond to TRBD1 or TRBD2 (5 bases each). Trimming took 4 bases from V and 8 from J, leaving 21 bases between them. This CDR3 comprises 16 residues. CDR1 is LNHDA, CDR2 SQIVND, per germline (reference sequence).